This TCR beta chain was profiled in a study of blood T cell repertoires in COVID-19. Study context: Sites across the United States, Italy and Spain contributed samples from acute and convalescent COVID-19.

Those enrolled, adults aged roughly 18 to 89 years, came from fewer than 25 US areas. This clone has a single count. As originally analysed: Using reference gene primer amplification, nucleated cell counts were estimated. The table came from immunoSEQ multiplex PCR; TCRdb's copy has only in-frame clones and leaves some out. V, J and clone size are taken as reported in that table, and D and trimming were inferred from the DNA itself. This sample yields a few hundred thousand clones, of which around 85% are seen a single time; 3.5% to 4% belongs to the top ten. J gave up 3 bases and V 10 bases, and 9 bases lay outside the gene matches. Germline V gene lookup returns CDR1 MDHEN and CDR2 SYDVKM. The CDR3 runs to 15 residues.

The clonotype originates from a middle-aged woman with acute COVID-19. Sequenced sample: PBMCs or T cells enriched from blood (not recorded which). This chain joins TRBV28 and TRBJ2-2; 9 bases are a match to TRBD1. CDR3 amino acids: CATTGGEIDTGELFF. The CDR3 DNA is TGTGCCACCACAGGGGGCGAGATCGACACCGGGGAGCTGTTTTTT.